This TCR beta chain was retrieved from a study of shared clonotypes between healthy human individuals. Study summary: The plates for each donor numbered three CD4 naive, three CD4 memory, two CD8 naive and one CD8 memory.

V was trimmed by 3 bases and J by 9 bases, leaving 6 bases between them. The CDR3 sequence is 11 residues long. Germline lookup yields CDR1 SGHVS and CDR2 FQNEAQ. TCRdb's copy holds only in-frame clones and misses some; the assay was immunoSEQ multiplex PCR. The data contain some 1,100,000 clones, about four fifths of them singletons. The sequenced material came from memory CD4+ T cells from PBMCs. Subset noted: CD45RA-negative fraction. The chain has TRBV7-8 and TRBJ2-1; D unclear. This TCR was sampled from a man younger than 35 in good health. Some clones in this sample may be carry-over from other donors' samples. CDR3 nucleotides: TGTGCCAGCAGCTTCGTTGGTGAGCAGTTCTTC. Its translation: CASSFVGEQFF. Complete variable domain (other parts from reference TRBV7-8 and TRBJ2-1): GAGVSQSPRYKVAKRGQDVALRCDPISGHVSLFWYQQALGQGPEFLTYFQNEAQLDKSGLPSDRFFAERPEGSVSTLKIQRTQQEDSAVYLCASSFVGEQFFGPGTRLTVL.